This TCR beta chain was retrieved from a study of blood T cell repertoires in COVID-19. Study-wide context: PBMCs, B-cell-depleted T cells, or T cells were the source of the cDNA or gDNA that made up the material.

The CDR3 extends over 14 amino acids. The J segment lost 2 bases and the V segment lost 6 bases, leaving 4 bases of the junction unmatched. Germline-derived CDR1 and CDR2 are MNHEY and SVGAGI. Original processing methods: Reference gene primer amplification gave nucleated cell count estimates. Only in-frame clones appear in the TCRdb table, and some are missing; sequencing was by immunoSEQ multiplex PCR. That table furnishes V, J and clone size, whereas the DNA furnished D and trimming. The repertoire holds about 97,000 clones, about 80% seen once, with less than 11% in the top ten. This chain joins TRBV6-5 and TRBJ2-7, with 10 bases fitting TRBD1. Sample: peripheral blood. This TCR came from a man aged 65 to 79 with acute or convalescent COVID-19. CDR3 nucleotide sequence: TGTGCCAGCAGAGGACAGGGGGAGACCTACGAGCAGTACTTC. As protein: CASRGQGETYEQYF.